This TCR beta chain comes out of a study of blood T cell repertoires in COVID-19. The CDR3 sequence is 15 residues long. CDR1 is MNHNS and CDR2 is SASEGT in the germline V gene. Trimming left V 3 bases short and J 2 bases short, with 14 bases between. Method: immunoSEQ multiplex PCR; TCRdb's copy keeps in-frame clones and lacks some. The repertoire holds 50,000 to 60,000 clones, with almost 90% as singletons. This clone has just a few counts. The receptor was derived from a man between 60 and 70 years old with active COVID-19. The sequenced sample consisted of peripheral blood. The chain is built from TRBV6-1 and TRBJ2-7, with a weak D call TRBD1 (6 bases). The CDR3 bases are TGTGCCAGCAGTGACCCCCTCAGGGGTACCTACGAGCAGTACTTC. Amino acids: CASSDPLRGTYEQYF.